The clone carrying this T cell receptor (beta chain) has a count of ten or more. Antigen unknown. Germline CDR1 and CDR2: KGHSH and LQKENI. V was trimmed by 3 bases and J by 0 bases, leaving 15 bases between them. This CDR3 contains 16 residues. This specimen belongs to a study of T cells in Graves' hyperthyroidism and ophthalmopathy. Whole-study findings and limits: A model of 13 V-J pairs discriminated ophthalmopathy from stable hyperthyroidism.

Newly diagnosed hyperthyroidism, duration under 2 months, in patients aged 18 to 65. RNA transcripts yielded amplified TCR beta CDR3 regions. First-round RT-PCR of the TCR CDR3 relied on the HTBI primer set. TCRdb redid the calling of the multiplex PCR reads with MiXCR, one entry per CDR3 protein. The sample lists about 560,000 distinct CDR3 sequences, 14% occurring once. This TCR was sampled from a woman between 40 and 50 years old with Graves' hyperthyroidism. The sample consisted of blood. V gene TRBV18 combines with J gene TRBJ2-7, with D possibly being TRBD1 or TRBD2 (5 bases each). The CDR3 spells CASSPPGTQSSYEQYF. The DNA of the CDR3 is TGTGCCAGCTCACCTCCCGGGACCCAGAGCTCCTACGAGCAGTACTTC.